This record covers a single T cell receptor (beta chain). The antigen is undetermined. MiXCR, run by TCRdb on the RT-PCR reads, gives a single entry per CDR3 protein. The sample lists over 8,500 distinct CDR3 sequences, around 77% seen once, with less than 8.5% in the top ten. The CDR3 is 18 amino acids. V was cut by 5 bases and J by 0 bases, with 17 bases left in between. Per the germline V gene, CDR1 is KGHSH and CDR2 is LQKENI. The sample comes from a study of yellow fever vaccine responses in identical twins. General study points: In identical twins, vaccine T cell responses appeared partly shared and partly individual.

Specimen: T cells from blood (PBMCs), unsorted or a sorted subset (not recorded which), collected before or after yellow fever vaccination (not recorded which). This receptor was taken from a woman aged 18-29 years who received the yellow fever vaccine. V usage is TRBV18 and J usage is TRBJ2-6; TRBD2 is a possible D gene (6 bases). This CDR3 is CASSDAQRVFSGANVLTF. In DNA form, the CDR3 reads TGTGCCAGCTCAGACGCGCAGCGGGTCTTCTCTGGGGCCAACGTCCTGACTTTC.